This T cell receptor (beta chain) was captured by sequencing in a study of T cells in Graves' hyperthyroidism and ophthalmopathy. Template material for amplifying TCR beta CDR3 regions consisted of RNA transcripts. In the first-round RT-PCR of the TCR CDR3, the HTBI primer set was used. TCRdb re-called the multiplex PCR reads through MiXCR, storing one row per CDR3 protein. Of about 400,000 distinct CDR3 sequences in the sample, approximately 16% are singletons; the top ten hold roughly a fifth. This clonotype was seen ten or more times. Antigen specificity is unknown. CDR1 and CDR2 (germline): MNHNS, SASEGT. The CDR3 runs 13 residues. Trimming removed 5 bases at V and 4 bases at J, with 11 bases between. Points from the study as a whole: Also found in blood were most expanded thyroid clonotypes above 0.001.

The genes are TRBV6-1 and TRBJ1-2, with D possibly TRBD1 on 6 matching bases. The source is a woman aged 60-75 years with Graves' ophthalmopathy. Sequenced sample: blood. The CDR3: CASSHRDTYGYTF. In DNA, the CDR3 is TGTGCCAGCAGTCATCGGGACACCTATGGCTACACCTTC.